Listed below are T cell receptor beta chains from one sample, sequenced in a study of control samples from healthy donors and cancer patients. Sequenced by immunoSEQ multiplex PCR; TCRdb stores in-frame clones only, minus some. Seen here are 350,000 to 450,000 clones, around 90% observed once, and the top ten hold around 6.4%. Material for sequencing was PBMCs. These receptors were taken from a man aged 35 to 55 with head and neck cancer. Both conserved end residues are part of each CDR3. Fields, in order: D gene, J gene, V gene, CDR3 length, clone size, CDR3 DNA, CDR3 protein. A D gene is named only where the DNA matches it firmly. Expanded clones get a size class; other rows say once, few or many, or leave the size out.

>-|TRBJ2-3|TRBV7-3|16|-
TGTGCCAGCAGCTCCGGGGCCAAGCGCAGCACAGATACGCAGTATTTT
CASSSGAKRSTDTQYF
>TRBD2|TRBJ2-7|TRBV19|17|-
TGTGCCAGTAGTAGATCGGGACTAGCGGTTAGCTCCTACGAGCAGTACTTC
CASSRSGLAVSSYEQYF
>-|TRBJ2-3|TRBV6-2/TRBV6-3|11|-
TGTGCCAGCAGCGACACAGATACGCAGTATTTT
CASSDTDTQYF
>-|TRBJ1-1|TRBV7-2|13|-
TGTGCCAGCAGCTTATACAGGGACACTGAAGCTTTCTTT
CASSLYRDTEAFF
>TRBD2|TRBJ2-5|TRBV24-1|14|-
TGTGCCACCAGTGATGGGGGGGACGTTGGGACCCAGTACTTC
CATSDGGDVGTQYF
>-|TRBJ1-4|TRBV6-5|13|-
TGTGCCAGCAGTTCACTTGACAATGAAAAACTGTTTTTT
CASSSLDNEKLFF
>-|TRBJ1-4|TRBV7-2|14|once
TGTGCCAGCAGCTTAGACAGGCAAAATGAAAAACTGTTTTTT
CASSLDRQNEKLFF
>-|TRBJ2-3|TRBV6-2/TRBV6-3|16|-
TGTGCCAGCAGTTTATCACTAGGGGTCCTCGCAGATACGCAGTATTTT
CASSLSLGVLADTQYF
>-|TRBJ1-4|TRBV7-8|16|-
TGTGCCAGCAGCTCCGAGAACAGGGCAACTAATGAAAAACTGTTTTTT
CASSSENRATNEKLFF
>TRBD1|TRBJ2-2|TRBV5-1|15|-
TGCGCCAGCAGCAAATTACAGGGGCTCACCGGGGAGCTGTTTTTT
CASSKLQGLTGELFF
>-|TRBJ1-1|TRBV4-1|15|-
TGCGCCAGCAGCCTGAGGTTACAGATGAACACTGAAGCTTTCTTT
CASSLRLQMNTEAFF
>-|TRBJ1-1|TRBV18|12|-
TGTGCCAGCTCACCAACCCAGGTCGAAGCTTTCTTT
CASSPTQVEAFF
>-|TRBJ1-2|TRBV6-6|13|-
TGTGCCGGCTCGCCGGGGTTAAGCTATGGCTACACCTTC
CAGSPGLSYGYTF
>-|TRBJ1-6|TRBV5-4|14|-
TGTGCCAGCAGCCCGGCGGACCGCGACTCACCCCTCCACTTT
CASSPADRDSPLHF
>-|TRBJ1-1|TRBV6-6|15|-
TGTGCCAGCAGTTACTCGACTCAGGGGATGGGGGAAGCTTTCTTT
CASSYSTQGMGEAFF
>-|TRBJ2-7|TRBV6-2/TRBV6-3|12|-
TGTGCCAGCAGCCTGATGGGGTACGAGCAGTACTTC
CASSLMGYEQYF
>-|TRBJ2-1|TRBV18|15|-
TGTGCCAGCTCACCACCCACAAGCTCCTACAATGAGCAGTTCTTC
CASSPPTSSYNEQFF
>TRBD2|TRBJ2-1|TRBV20-1|15|-
TGCAGTGCTAGTACCGGGACTAGCGATAGCAATGAGCAGTTCTTC
CSASTGTSDSNEQFF
>-|TRBJ1-2|TRBV9|15|-
TGTGCCAGCAGCGTAGATGGGCAGGGCCTATATGGCTACACCTTC
CASSVDGQGLYGYTF
>-|TRBJ1-5|TRBV3-1/TRBV3-2|14|-
TGTGCCAGCAGCCAAACAGGGTACGATCAGCCCCAGCATTTT
CASSQTGYDQPQHF
>-|TRBJ2-7|TRBV9|16|-
TGTGCCAGCAGCGTAGAAGTGGGGGGAAGCTCCTACGAGCAGTACTTC
CASSVEVGGSSYEQYF
>-|TRBJ2-7|TRBV6-6|12|-
TGTGCCAGCAGTTACTCGAGTTACGAGCAGTACTTC
CASSYSSYEQYF
>-|TRBJ2-6|TRBV19|16|-
TGTGCCAGTAGTATGGGCAGCTACTCTGGGGCCAACGTCCTGACTTTC
CASSMGSYSGANVLTF
>-|TRBJ2-5|TRBV19|16|-
TGTGCCAGTACCCCCCGGTGGCAGGAGAGGGGAGAGACCCAGTACTTC
CASTPRWQERGETQYF
>-|TRBJ1-1|TRBV19|16|-
TGTGCCAGTAGTATCCGCGGTAGGGGTACTAACACTGAAGCTTTCTTT
CASSIRGRGTNTEAFF
>-|TRBJ2-1|TRBV11-2|13|once
TGTGCCAGCAGCTTGACCAGGGACAATGAGCAGTTCTTC
CASSLTRDNEQFF
>TRBD2|TRBJ2-7|TRBV19|14|once
TGTGCCAGTAGTATCTCTAGCGGAGGGTACGAGCAGTACTTC
CASSISSGGYEQYF
>-|TRBJ2-6|TRBV6-1|17|-
TGTGCCAGCAGTGAAGTTGGGGGGACCTCTGGGGCCAACGTCCTGACTTTC
CASSEVGGTSGANVLTF
>-|TRBJ1-3|TRBV28|13|-
TGTGCCAGCAGCCTCATCACTGGAAACACCATATATTTT
CASSLITGNTIYF
>-|TRBJ1-1|TRBV7-9|13|-
TGTGCCAGCAGCTTCACCGGGAACACTGAAGCTTTCTTT
CASSFTGNTEAFF
>TRBD1|TRBJ1-1|TRBV6-1|17|once
TGTGCCAGCAGTGAAAGGGTCACGGACAGGGATCACACTGAAGCTTTCTTT
CASSERVTDRDHTEAFF
>-|TRBJ2-3|TRBV27|13|-
TGTGCCAGCAGTCCCAGGGAAACAGATACGCAGTATTTT
CASSPRETDTQYF
>-|TRBJ2-7|TRBV18|17|-
TGTGCCAGCTCACTATCTGCGGGCCCAATGGGTTCCTACGAGCAGTACTTC
CASSLSAGPMGSYEQYF
>-|TRBJ1-5|TRBV28|14|-
TGTGCCAGCAGTTTAGGGGGGTCTCATCAGCCCCAGCATTTT
CASSLGGSHQPQHF
>-|TRBJ1-2|TRBV4-3|15|-
TGCGCCAGCAGCCAAGAAAGTAGGCTTTGGTATGGCTACACCTTC
CASSQESRLWYGYTF
>TRBD2|TRBJ2-1|TRBV24-1|17|-
TGTGCCACCAGTGACACAGGGACTAGCGGGAGGTTAGATGAGCAGTTCTTC
CATSDTGTSGRLDEQFF
>-|TRBJ2-6|TRBV2|15|-
TGTGCCAGCAGTGGAAAGTCGTTGGGGGCCAACGTCCTGACTTTC
CASSGKSLGANVLTF
>TRBD1|TRBJ2-2|TRBV24-1|16|-
TGTGCCACCAGTGATTCCACAGGGGGCGCCACCGGGGAGCTGTTTTTT
CATSDSTGGATGELFF
>-|TRBJ1-5|TRBV19|14|-
TGTGCCAGTAGACAACGAGATAGCAATCAGCCCCAGCATTTT
CASRQRDSNQPQHF
>-|TRBJ1-3|TRBV11-3|15|-
TGTGCCAGCAGCTTAGGAACCTCGAGTGGAAACACCATATATTTT
CASSLGTSSGNTIYF
>-|TRBJ2-2|TRBV15|16|few
TGTGCCACCAGCAGAGATTTGGCCAGGGGAAACGGGGAGCTGTTTTTT
CATSRDLARGNGELFF
>-|TRBJ1-2|TRBV12-3/TRBV12-4|13|-
TGTGCCAGCAGTTTACAGGGGAACTATGGCTACACCTTC
CASSLQGNYGYTF
>-|TRBJ2-2|TRBV7-8|16|-
TGTGCCAGCAGCTTTTCCGGGGGAGACCAAACCGGGGAGCTGTTTTTT
CASSFSGGDQTGELFF
>-|TRBJ1-4|TRBV4-1|12|-
TGCGCCAGCAGCCAAGGAAACGAAAAACTGTTTTTT
CASSQGNEKLFF
>-|TRBJ1-1|TRBV11-2|14|-
TGTGCCAGCAGGCCTATACAGGGAAACACTGAAGCTTTCTTT
CASRPIQGNTEAFF
>TRBD2|TRBJ2-3|TRBV9|14|-
TGTGCCAGCAGCGTACGACTAGCCAAAGATACGCAGTATTTT
CASSVRLAKDTQYF
>TRBD1|TRBJ1-2|TRBV6-5|15|-
TGTGCCAGCAGTTACCATGGACAGGGGTACTATGGCTACACCTTC
CASSYHGQGYYGYTF
>-|TRBJ2-7|TRBV25-1|12|-
TGTGCCAGCAGTGAATGGGGCTACGAGCAGTACTTC
CASSEWGYEQYF
>-|TRBJ1-2|TRBV6-4|15|-
TGTGCCAGCAGTGAATGGGGGAATTCAATTCGTGGCTACACCTTC
CASSEWGNSIRGYTF
>-|TRBJ2-7|TRBV11-1|12|-
TGTGCCAGCAGCTTCGGGGGAGGCGAGCAGTACTTC
CASSFGGGEQYF
>-|TRBJ1-5|TRBV28|12|-
TGTGCCAGCAGTTTCCCCGAAAGGCCCCAGCATTTT
CASSFPERPQHF
>TRBD1|TRBJ1-5|TRBV6-2/TRBV6-3|18|-
TGTGCCAGCAGTTACTTCGGGACAGGGCTCTATAGCAATCAGCCCCAGCATTTT
CASSYFGTGLYSNQPQHF
>-|TRBJ2-7|TRBV5-6|12|-
TGTGCCAGCAGCCTTCTCGGGCCCGAGCAGTACTTC
CASSLLGPEQYF
>TRBD2|TRBJ2-7|TRBV9|12|-
TGTGCCAGCAGTGGGACTAGCTACGAGCAGTACTTC
CASSGTSYEQYF
>TRBD2|TRBJ2-7|TRBV7-9|16|-
TGTGCCAGCAGCTTAGCAGGCGGGGGGATTGCCTACGAGCAGTACTTC
CASSLAGGGIAYEQYF
>-|TRBJ2-1|TRBV28|16|once
TGTGCCAGCAGTTTAGGTCGCAGGGTAGTGGACAATGAGCAGTTCTTC
CASSLGRRVVDNEQFF
>-|TRBJ1-1|TRBV29-1|13|-
TGCAGCGTTGTGTGGGGAATGGGTACTGAAGCTTTCTTT
CSVVWGMGTEAFF